One TCR beta chain is described in this entry. The source of the sample is a study of blood T cell repertoires in COVID-19. Using immunoSEQ multiplex PCR, the repertoire was profiled, and TCRdb retains in-frame clones only, with some absent. This table has roughly 250,000 clones, about nine tenths appearing once. Germline values: CDR1 KGHSH, CDR2 LQKENI. Trimming at V came to 4 bases and at J to 4 bases, leaving 7 bases not matched to a gene. The CDR3 is 15 residues long. Sequencing was done on a sample of PBMCs or T cells enriched from blood (not recorded which). The TCR was taken from a woman aged 25-40 years with acute COVID-19. The chain carries TRBV18 and TRBJ1-3; TRBD1 matches 7 bases. The CDR3 is CASSHRQGEGNTIYF. For the CDR3, the DNA is TGTGCCAGCTCACACCGACAGGGTGAAGGAAACACCATATATTTT.